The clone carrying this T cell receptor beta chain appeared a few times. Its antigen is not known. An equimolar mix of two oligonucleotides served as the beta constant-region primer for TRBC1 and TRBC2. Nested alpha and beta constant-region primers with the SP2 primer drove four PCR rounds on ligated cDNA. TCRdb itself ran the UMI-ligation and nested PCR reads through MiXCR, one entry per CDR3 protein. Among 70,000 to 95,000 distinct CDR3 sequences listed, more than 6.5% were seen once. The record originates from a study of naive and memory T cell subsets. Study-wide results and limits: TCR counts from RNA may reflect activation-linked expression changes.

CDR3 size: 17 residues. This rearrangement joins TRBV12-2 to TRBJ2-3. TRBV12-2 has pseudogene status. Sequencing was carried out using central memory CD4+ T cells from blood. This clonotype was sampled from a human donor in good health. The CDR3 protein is CASRLAISGGCTDTQYF. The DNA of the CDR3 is TGTGCAAGTCGCTTAGCGATTAGCGGGGGATGCACAGATACGCAGTATTTT.